This T cell receptor beta chain emerged from a study of low-dose radiotherapy and immunotherapy resistance in tumors (dated by TCRdb to the early 2020s). Looking at the study overall: In Cohort 1, each fraction delivered 0.5 Gy every 2 weeks, and the prescribed total PTV dose was 6.5 Gy. Patients in Cohort 2 were given 1 Gy per fraction every two weeks, for a total of 13 Gy across 26 weeks. Patients were given nivolumab as a 240 mg flat dose every two weeks and ipilimumab at 1 mg/kg every six weeks, with both drugs delivered intravenously. Cyclophosphamide 200 mg/m2 was given intravenously every two weeks, one day before each radiation and immunotherapy administration. Aspirin 300 mg was taken orally once daily by patients for four cycles, starting on cycle 1 day 1. Trial participants were not randomized into treatment groups. Eight patients were included in the translational analysis, namely three from the first dose cohort plus the first five from the second dose cohort.

Points on this clonotype: Its antigen remains undetermined. Per-base quality was not reported, and no clone a single base away is much larger than it.

The intended sense of this specimen's time point label: before trial treatment. Donors were enrolled in RACIN, a single-arm phase I dose-escalation trial combining nivolumab, ipilimumab, aspirin, low-dose cyclophosphamide and low-dose radiotherapy. To be eligible, a patient needed to have an advanced solid tumor that was TIL-negative. V has 0 bases trimmed and J has 6 bases trimmed; junction bases matching no gene number 8. The CDR1 and CDR2 encoded by the germline V gene are MNHEY and SVGAGI. Inclusive of the bounding cysteine and phenylalanine, the CDR3 is 16 residues long. Of the read, only the CDR3 DNA is kept; its 48 bases are in frame from base 1. Sequencing instrument: Illumina HiSeq 2500. Superscript III and a set of TRAV- and TRBV-specific primers were used to synthesize first-strand cDNA, so that both TCRalpha and TCRbeta chains were covered. TCRs were amplified for 20 to 25 PCR cycles with Phusion, using a constant-region primer paired with the adapter attached to the V primers. The MessageAmp II aRNA Amplification Kit was used to amplify the isolated mRNA, with in vitro transcription run for about 15 hours at 37 degrees C. The Dynabeads mRNA DIRECT Purification Kit was used to isolate mRNA for TCR sequencing. Indexed Illumina adapters were added in a second roughly 25-cycle Phusion PCR, and the resulting products were purified with AMPure XP beads. The paper's data handling went like this. Custom Perl scripts pooled TCR sequences encoding the same protein, removed out-of-frame sequences and computed each clonotype's abundance. TCR sequences supported by only a single read were excluded from analysis. Among the metrics used to describe the repertoires were Shannon entropy, Gini index, clonality, richness, and the frequency of TCRs shared between repertoires. Using fastp trimming at Q25 and MiXCR clonotype assembly, TCRdb reanalyzed the public sequencing data and kept in-frame beta chains. A single entry per CDR3 protein holds the most common genes and DNA from its merged rows. In this record, the V and J calls reflect TCRdb's handling and not the investigators' own analysis. A total of tens of thousands of distinct CDR3 sequences appear in this sample, approximately 26% of them only once. The top ten constitute about 6.6% of the sample.

This TCR came from a male donor with rectosigmoid adenocarcinoma. The sequence is built from TRBV6-5 and TRBJ2-7; the central 10 bases match TRBD2. Sequencing used PBMCs, obtained before treatment. In nucleotides, the sequence is TGTGCCAGCAGTTACTCGGCGCTAGCGGGAGTCAGCGAGCAGTACTTC. This translates into CASSYSALAGVSEQYF.